These T cell receptor beta chains were read from a single sample in a study of T cell responses to AZD1222 COVID-19 vaccine. Here immunoSEQ multiplex PCR was the method, and the copy in TCRdb shows in-frame clones only, minus some. The table records about 100,000 clones, approximately 92% of them present only once. Source: peripheral blood, taken on day 0 of AZD1222 vaccination. The origin of the receptors is an adult in good health. Both conserved end residues are part of each CDR3. The D gene is left open where the match is weak. The size entry is marked missing in some rows and otherwise reads once, few, many or a size class.

clone_size,cdr3_length,d_call,v_call,j_call,cdr3_aa,cdr3_nt
.,15,.,TRBV7-2,TRBJ1-5,CASSLKRDPYQPQHF,TGTGCCAGCAGCCTAAAGAGGGACCCGTATCAGCCCCAGCATTTT
.,16,.,TRBV7-2,TRBJ2-6,CASSLVSASGANVLTF,TGTGCCAGCAGCTTAGTTTCGGCTTCTGGGGCCAACGTCCTGACTTTC
.,13,.,TRBV24-1,TRBJ2-3,CATSEVRTDTQYF,TGTGCCACCAGTGAGGTTCGCACAGATACGCAGTATTTT
.,11,.,TRBV12-3/TRBV12-4,TRBJ2-5,CASSLRETQYF,TGTGCCAGCAGTTTACGAGAGACCCAGTACTTC
.,13,.,TRBV12-3/TRBV12-4,TRBJ1-1,CASSLNGNTEAFF,TGTGCCAGCAGTTTAAACGGGAACACTGAAGCTTTCTTT
.,16,TRBD2,TRBV15,TRBJ2-3,CATRSSGSGRADTQYF,TGTGCCACCAGGTCTAGCGGGAGCGGTCGGGCAGATACGCAGTATTTT
.,11,.,TRBV7-2,TRBJ2-5,CASSSRETQYF,TGTGCCAGCAGCTCCCGCGAGACCCAGTACTTC
.,17,TRBD2,TRBV18,TRBJ2-5,CASSPGLAVMYQETQYF,TGTGCCAGCTCACCGGGTCTAGCGGTGATGTACCAAGAGACCCAGTACTTC
.,12,.,TRBV9,TRBJ2-3,CASSAQDHTQYF,TGTGCCAGCAGCGCACAGGATCATACGCAGTATTTT
.,15,.,TRBV6-6,TRBJ2-7,CASSFSGASNYEQYF,TGTGCCAGCAGTTTCTCAGGGGCATCGAACTACGAGCAGTACTTC
.,18,TRBD2,TRBV5-8,TRBJ2-2,CASSLGLAGGPLSGELFF,TGTGCCAGCAGCTTGGGACTAGCGGGGGGACCCCTGAGCGGGGAGCTGTTTTTT
.,15,TRBD1,TRBV9,TRBJ1-6,CASSVVGDSHSPLHF,TGTGCCAGCAGCGTAGTGGGGGACAGCCATTCACCCCTCCACTTT
.,16,TRBD1,TRBV9,TRBJ2-4,CASSPRTGGDVGVQYF,TGTGCCAGCAGCCCCCGGACAGGGGGGGACGTGGGTGTTCAGTACTTC
few,15,.,TRBV6-5,TRBJ1-5,CASSRTTGPGEPQHF,TGTGCCAGCAGTCGGACCACAGGGCCTGGGGAGCCCCAGCATTTT
.,14,.,TRBV7-3,TRBJ2-2,CASSLTSLTGELFF,TGTGCCAGCAGCTTAACGTCTTTGACCGGGGAGCTGTTTTTT
.,13,TRBD1,TRBV30,TRBJ1-2,CAWSRDRDYGYTF,TGTGCCTGGAGTCGGGACAGGGATTATGGCTACACCTTC
.,16,.,TRBV4-3,TRBJ1-4,CASSQSSGTTYEKLFF,TGCGCCAGCAGCCAGTCCTCCGGGACAACGTACGAAAAACTGTTTTTT
once,13,.,TRBV3-1/TRBV3-2,TRBJ1-2,CASSQEQGRGYTF,TGTGCCAGCAGCCAAGAGCAGGGGAGAGGCTACACCTTC
.,16,TRBD2,TRBV7-9,TRBJ2-1,CASSSRSSGRNNEQFF,TGTGCCAGCAGCTCCCGGTCTAGCGGACGAAACAATGAGCAGTTCTTC
.,17,TRBD2,TRBV7-8,TRBJ2-7,CASSLALAGVPWGEQYF,TGTGCCAGCAGCTTAGCTCTAGCGGGAGTTCCATGGGGCGAGCAGTACTTC
.,15,.,TRBV10-3,TRBJ2-1,CAISERGDRNNEQFF,TGTGCCATCAGTGAGCGGGGGGACAGAAACAATGAGCAGTTCTTC
.,15,TRBD1,TRBV11-3,TRBJ2-5,CASSLGGTGQETQYF,TGTGCCAGCAGCTTAGGGGGGACAGGGCAAGAGACCCAGTACTTC
.,11,.,TRBV7-9,TRBJ1-2,CASSPLSGYTF,TGTGCCAGCAGCCCCCTCAGTGGCTACACCTTC
.,17,.,TRBV7-9,TRBJ1-5,CASSLDHGGRVNQPQHF,TGTGCCAGCAGCTTAGATCATGGGGGGCGAGTCAATCAGCCCCAGCATTTT
.,12,.,TRBV30,TRBJ2-1,CAWSPGTNEQFF,TGTGCCTGGAGCCCTGGTACGAATGAGCAGTTCTTC
.,14,.,TRBV6-2/TRBV6-3,TRBJ1-6,CASSFQGNNSPLHF,TGTGCCAGCAGTTTTCAGGGAAACAATTCACCCCTCCACTTT
.,15,TRBD1,TRBV7-7,TRBJ2-2,CASTAWTGNTGELFF,TGTGCCAGCACCGCCTGGACAGGGAACACCGGGGAGCTGTTTTTT
.,14,.,TRBV6-2/TRBV6-3,TRBJ2-7,CASSYSILEYEQYF,TGTGCCAGCAGTTACTCGATATTGGAATACGAGCAGTACTTC
.,13,TRBD1,TRBV27,TRBJ2-7,CASNSGQGYEQYF,TGTGCCAGCAACTCGGGACAGGGTTACGAGCAGTACTTC
.,17,.,TRBV4-1,TRBJ2-2,CASSQVGGGELGGELFF,TGCGCCAGCAGCCAAGTCGGCGGCGGGGAGCTTGGCGGGGAGCTGTTTTTT
.,15,.,TRBV6-2/TRBV6-3,TRBJ1-6,CASSYGRGVDSPLHF,TGTGCCAGCAGTTACGGACGGGGAGTCGATTCACCCCTCCACTTT
.,17,TRBD1,TRBV9,TRBJ2-3,CASSVNTGARGTDTQYF,TGTGCCAGCAGTGTAAATACAGGGGCTAGAGGCACAGATACGCAGTATTTT
.,15,TRBD1,TRBV11-2,TRBJ1-4,CASRVDGRQGEKLFF,TGTGCCAGCAGGGTGGATGGCCGACAGGGGGAAAAACTGTTTTTT
.,16,.,TRBV7-7,TRBJ2-1,CASSLNDKGGIDEQFF,TGTGCCAGCAGCCTCAACGACAAGGGAGGTATAGATGAGCAGTTCTTC
.,15,.,TRBV7-9,TRBJ2-4,CASSLGGVAKNIQYF,TGTGCCAGCAGCTTAGGAGGAGTAGCCAAAAACATTCAGTACTTC
.,20,TRBD2,TRBV18,TRBJ2-1,CASSRDRPGTSGRPYNEQFF,TGTGCCAGCTCACGGGACAGACCCGGGACTAGCGGGAGACCCTACAATGAGCAGTTCTTC
.,13,.,TRBV9,TRBJ1-1,CASSVELDTEAFF,TGTGCCAGCAGCGTAGAATTGGACACTGAAGCTTTCTTT
.,15,.,TRBV19,TRBJ1-5,CASSIVAGTLGPQHF,TGTGCCAGTAGTATAGTAGCAGGGACCCTGGGGCCCCAGCATTTT
.,15,TRBD1,TRBV28,TRBJ2-1,CASSRDRGIYNEQFF,TGTGCCAGCAGCCGGGACAGGGGTATCTACAATGAGCAGTTCTTC
.,15,.,TRBV19,TRBJ1-6,CASSIGRAFDSPLHF,TGTGCCAGTAGTATAGGTCGGGCTTTTGATTCACCCCTCCACTTT
.,16,TRBD2,TRBV6-5,TRBJ2-1,CASSYDHSGGNNEQFF,TGTGCCAGCAGTTACGACCATAGCGGGGGGAACAATGAGCAGTTCTTC
.,13,.,TRBV6-5,TRBJ1-6,CASIEGSGSPLHF,TGTGCCAGCATAGAAGGGAGCGGTTCACCCCTCCACTTT
.,15,.,TRBV11-2,TRBJ2-1,CASSFGVTSYNEQFF,TGTGCCAGCAGCTTCGGAGTCACCAGCTACAATGAGCAGTTCTTC
.,16,.,TRBV9,TRBJ1-3,CASSVGLPFSGNTIYF,TGTGCCAGCAGCGTAGGGCTCCCTTTCTCTGGAAACACCATATATTTT
.,17,.,TRBV5-1,TRBJ2-3,CASSPTRGRLGTDTQYF,TGCGCCAGCAGCCCAACTCGGGGGAGACTCGGCACAGATACGCAGTATTTT
.,15,TRBD2,TRBV24-1,TRBJ2-7,CATSDLAGGRYEQYF,TGTGCCACCAGTGACCTAGCGGGAGGCCGTTACGAGCAGTACTTC
.,15,.,TRBV5-1,TRBJ2-3,CASSLGGRDTDTQYF,TGCGCCAGCAGCCTAGGAGGAAGGGACACAGATACGCAGTATTTT
.,15,TRBD1,TRBV18,TRBJ2-7,CASSSQGGLGYEQYF,TGTGCCAGCTCATCCCAAGGGGGCTTAGGCTACGAGCAGTACTTC
.,13,TRBD2,TRBV6-2/TRBV6-3,TRBJ2-7,CASSYVGGREQYF,TGTGCCAGCAGTTACGTCGGGGGGAGAGAGCAGTACTTC
.,16,TRBD2,TRBV19,TRBJ2-1,CASSRPGLAGAGEQFF,TGTGCCAGTAGTAGGCCGGGACTAGCGGGAGCGGGTGAGCAGTTCTTC
.,15,.,TRBV5-1,TRBJ2-3,CASSRISEMGDTQYF,TGCGCCAGCAGCCGTATTAGCGAGATGGGGGATACGCAGTATTTT
.,16,.,TRBV5-1,TRBJ1-3,CASSLGGTTPGNTIYF,TGCGCCAGCAGCTTGGGGGGGACGACGCCTGGAAACACCATATATTTT
once,12,.,TRBV7-9,TRBJ2-1,CASSLDSNEQFF,TGTGCCAGCAGCTTAGATAGCAATGAGCAGTTCTTC
.,16,TRBD1,TRBV5-1,TRBJ2-3,CASSFGWDRGTDTQYF,TGCGCCAGCAGCTTTGGGTGGGACAGGGGCACAGATACGCAGTATTTT